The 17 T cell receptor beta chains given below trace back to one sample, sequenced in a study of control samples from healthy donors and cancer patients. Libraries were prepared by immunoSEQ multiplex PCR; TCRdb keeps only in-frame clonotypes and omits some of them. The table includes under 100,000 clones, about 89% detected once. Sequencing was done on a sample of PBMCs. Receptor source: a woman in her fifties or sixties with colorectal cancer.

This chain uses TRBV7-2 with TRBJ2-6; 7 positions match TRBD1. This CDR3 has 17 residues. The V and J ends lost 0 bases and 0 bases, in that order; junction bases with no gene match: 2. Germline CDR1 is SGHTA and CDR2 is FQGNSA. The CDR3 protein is CASSLAGTDSGANVLTF. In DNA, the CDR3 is TGTGCCAGCAGCTTAGCTGGGACAGACTCTGGGGCCAACGTCCTGACTTTC.

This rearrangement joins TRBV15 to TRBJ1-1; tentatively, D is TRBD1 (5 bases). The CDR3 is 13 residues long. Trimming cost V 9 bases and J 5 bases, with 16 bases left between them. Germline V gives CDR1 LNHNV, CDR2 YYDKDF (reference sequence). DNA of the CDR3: TGTGCCACTTCCCGGGGGTCGGGAACTGAAGCTTTCTTT. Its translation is CATSRGSGTEAFF. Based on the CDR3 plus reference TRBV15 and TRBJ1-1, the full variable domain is DAMVIQNPRYQVTQFGKPVTLSCSQTLNHNVMYWYQQKSSQAPKLLFHYYDKDFNNEADTPDNFQSRRPNTSFCFLDIRSPGLGDTAMYLCATSRGSGTEAFFGQGTRLTVV.

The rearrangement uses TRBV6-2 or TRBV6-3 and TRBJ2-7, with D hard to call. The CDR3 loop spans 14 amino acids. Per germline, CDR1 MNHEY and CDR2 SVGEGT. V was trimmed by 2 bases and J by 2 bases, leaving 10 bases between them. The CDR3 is CASSYAVRTYEQYV. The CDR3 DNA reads TGTGCCAGCAGTTACGCGGTAAGAACCTACGAGCAGTACGTC.

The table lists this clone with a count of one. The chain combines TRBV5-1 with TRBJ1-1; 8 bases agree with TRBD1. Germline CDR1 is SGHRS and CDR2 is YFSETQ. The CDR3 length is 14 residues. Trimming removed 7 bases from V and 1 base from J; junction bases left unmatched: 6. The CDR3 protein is CASGRDRQNTEAFF. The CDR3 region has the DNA TGCGCCAGCGGACGGGACAGGCAGAACACTGAAGCTTTCTTT.

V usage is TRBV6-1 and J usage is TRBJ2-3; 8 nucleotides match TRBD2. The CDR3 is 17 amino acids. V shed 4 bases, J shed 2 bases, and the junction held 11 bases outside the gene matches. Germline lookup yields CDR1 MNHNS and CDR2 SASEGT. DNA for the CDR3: TGTGCCAGCAGTGGACATACTAGCGGCCTAAACACAGATACGCAGTATTTT. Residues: CASSGHTSGLNTDTQYF.

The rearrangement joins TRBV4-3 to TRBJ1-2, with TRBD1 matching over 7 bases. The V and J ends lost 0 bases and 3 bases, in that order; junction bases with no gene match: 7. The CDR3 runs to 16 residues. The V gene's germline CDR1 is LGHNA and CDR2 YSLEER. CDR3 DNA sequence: TGCGCCAGCAGCCAAGATCCAAATACAGGGGACTATGGCTACACCTTC. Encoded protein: CASSQDPNTGDYGYTF.

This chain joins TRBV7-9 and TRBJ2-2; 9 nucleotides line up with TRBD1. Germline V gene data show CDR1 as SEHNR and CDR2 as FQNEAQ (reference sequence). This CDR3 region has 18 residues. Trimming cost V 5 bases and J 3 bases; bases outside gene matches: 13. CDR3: CASSLITGTGRYTGELFF. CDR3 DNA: TGTGCCAGCAGCCTGATAACCGGGACAGGGCGGTACACCGGGGAGCTGTTTTTT.

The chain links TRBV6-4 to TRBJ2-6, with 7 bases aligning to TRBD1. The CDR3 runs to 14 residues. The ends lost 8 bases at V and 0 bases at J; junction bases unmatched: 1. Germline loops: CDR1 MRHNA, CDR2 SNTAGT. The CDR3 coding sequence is TGTGCCAGCGGGGACAGCTCTGGGGCCAACGTCCTGACTTTC. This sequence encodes CASGDSSGANVLTF.

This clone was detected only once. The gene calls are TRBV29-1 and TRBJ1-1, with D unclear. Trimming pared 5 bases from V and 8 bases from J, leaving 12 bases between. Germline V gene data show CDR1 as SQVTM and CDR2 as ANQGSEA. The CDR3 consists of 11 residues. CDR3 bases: TGCAGCGTTCAGACCGGGCAAGAAGCTTTCTTT. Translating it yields CSVQTGQEAFF.

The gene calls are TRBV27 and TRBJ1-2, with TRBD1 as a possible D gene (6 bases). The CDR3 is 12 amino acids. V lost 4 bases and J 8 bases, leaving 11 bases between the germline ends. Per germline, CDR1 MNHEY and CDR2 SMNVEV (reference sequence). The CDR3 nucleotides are TGTGCCAGCAGTTGGACAGAACGAGGCTACACCTTC. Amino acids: CASSWTERGYTF.

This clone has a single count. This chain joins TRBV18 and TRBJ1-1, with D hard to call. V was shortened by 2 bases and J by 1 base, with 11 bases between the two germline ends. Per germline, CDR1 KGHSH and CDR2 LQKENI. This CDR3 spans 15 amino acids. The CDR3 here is CASSPERQPNTEAFF. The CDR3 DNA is TGTGCCAGCTCACCAGAGAGGCAGCCGAACACTGAAGCTTTCTTT.

The CDR3 DNA reads TGTGCCAGCAGTGCCAATACAGGGAGGTTAAGCGAGCAGTACGTC. Translation: CASSANTGRLSEQYV. The gene calls are TRBV6-2 or TRBV6-3 and TRBJ2-7; D is perhaps TRBD1 or TRBD2 (6 bases each). This CDR3 spans 15 amino acids. With 5 bases removed from V and 6 bases from J, the gap between germline ends came to 20 bases. The germline CDR1 and CDR2 sequences are MNHEY and SVGEGT.

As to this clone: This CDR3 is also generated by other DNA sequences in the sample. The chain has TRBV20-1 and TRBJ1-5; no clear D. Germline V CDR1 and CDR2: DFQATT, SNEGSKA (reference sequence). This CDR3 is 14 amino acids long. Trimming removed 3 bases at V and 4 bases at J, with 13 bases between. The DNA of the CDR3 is TGCAGTGCTAGTTCTAGAGGAAGGAATCAGCCCCAGCATTTT. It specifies CSASSRGRNQPQHF.

In DNA form, the CDR3 reads TGTGCAAGTCGCTTATCCCCTTTCTTAAGAGGAAGAAGCACAGATACGCAGTATTTT. It yields the protein CASRLSPFLRGRSTDTQYF. The V gene is TRBV12-2, the J gene TRBJ2-3; the table's D call, TRBD2, was not checked against the DNA. TRBV12-2 corresponds to a pseudogene. There are 19 residues in the CDR3.

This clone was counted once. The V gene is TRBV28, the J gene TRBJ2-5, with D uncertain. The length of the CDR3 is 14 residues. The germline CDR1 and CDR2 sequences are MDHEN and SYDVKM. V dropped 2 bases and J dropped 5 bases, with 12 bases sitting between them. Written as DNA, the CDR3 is TGTGCCAGCAGTTTAACGAACCAGCTGGAGACCCAGTACTTC. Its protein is CASSLTNQLETQYF.

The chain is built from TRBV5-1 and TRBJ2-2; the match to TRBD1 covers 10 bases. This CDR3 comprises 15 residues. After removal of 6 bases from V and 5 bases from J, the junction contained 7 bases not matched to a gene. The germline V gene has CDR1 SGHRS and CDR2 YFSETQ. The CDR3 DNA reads TGCGCCAGCACCCCCCGGGACAGGGGAACCGGGGAGCTGTTTTTT. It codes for CASTPRDRGTGELFF.

This CDR3 is CASSDGMGDTQYF. The CDR3 DNA sequence: TGTGCCAGCAGTGACGGGATGGGAGATACGCAGTATTTT. The rearrangement joins TRBV6-4 to TRBJ2-3, with no clear D. Germline lookup yields CDR1 MRHNA and CDR2 SNTAGT. V was clipped by 2 bases and J by 5 bases, with 8 bases between them. The CDR3 is 13 amino acids.